In its sample, the clone carrying this T cell receptor (beta chain) was seen a few times. The record originates from a study of CD8+ T cells in alopecia areata. cDNA serving as the sequencing template came from extracted, reverse transcribed RNA. Libraries were prepared by immunoSEQ multiplex PCR; TCRdb keeps only in-frame clonotypes and omits some of them. The profile shows 170,000 or so clones, 59% of them singletons. The length of the CDR3 is 13 residues. V lost 0 bases, J lost 4 bases, and 7 bases lay in between. Germline V gives CDR1 SGHRS, CDR2 YFSETQ. The chain links TRBV5-1 to TRBJ2-5; D not certain. The specimen was CD4+ T cells sorted from blood, collected at week 0. This TCR came from a human donor with alopecia areata. The CDR3 DNA follows: TGCGCCAGCAGCTTGGATCAGCGAGAGACCCAGTACTTC. Translation gives CASSLDQRETQYF. Looking up the rest from reference TRBV5-1 and TRBJ2-5 gives the full variable domain: KAGVTQTPRYLIKTRGQQVTLSCSPISGHRSVSWYQQTPGQGLQFLFEYFSETQRNKGNFPGRFSGRQFSNSRSEMNVSTLELGDSALYLCASSLDQRETQYFGPGTRLLVL.